The rows below give T cell receptor beta chains drawn from one sample of a study of shared clonotypes between healthy human individuals. Sequencing used immunoSEQ multiplex PCR; TCRdb keeps in-frame clones, though not all of them. The data show some 2,100,000 clones, about 94% seen once. Sequenced material: naive CD4+ T cells sorted from blood. The receptors derive from a young man in good health. CDR3s include the opening cysteine and the closing phenylalanine or tryptophan. The D gene is left open where the match is weak. The size entry is marked missing in some rows and otherwise reads once, few, many or a size class.

CASSPSDRGSYEQYF | TGTGCCAGCAGTCCATCGGACAGGGGCTCCTACGAGCAGTACTTC | TRBV28 | . | TRBD1 | TRBJ2-7
CAWSPIRNGGYTF | TGTGCCTGGAGTCCGATAAGGAACGGGGGCTACACCTTC | TRBV30 | . | . | TRBJ1-2
CASSQSGDGYTF | TGTGCCAGCTCACAATCAGGGGATGGCTACACCTTC | TRBV18 | . | . | TRBJ1-2
CASSYVRGTQYF | TGTGCCAGCAGTTACGTCCGTGGTACGCAGTATTTT | TRBV6-5 | . | . | TRBJ2-3
CASSYRPGQGNTEAFF | TGTGCCAGCAGTTATCGGCCGGGACAGGGGAACACTGAAGCTTTCTTT | TRBV6-6 | . | TRBD1 | TRBJ1-1
CASSLARVSPDTQYF | TGCGCCAGCAGCTTGGCCCGGGTGTCCCCAGATACGCAGTATTTT | TRBV5-1 | . | . | TRBJ2-3
CASSVRRINYGYTF | TGTGCCAGCAGTGTTCGGCGGATTAACTATGGCTACACCTTC | TRBV2 | . | . | TRBJ1-2
CAWSRAAGGDTEAFF | TGTGCCTGGAGTCGGGCTGCAGGGGGGGACACTGAAGCTTTCTTT | TRBV30 | . | TRBD1 | TRBJ1-1
CASSDGLTGQYF | TGTGCCAGCAGTGATGGCCTTACGGGGCAGTACTTC | TRBV25-1 | . | . | TRBJ2-7
CASTLAGTANTEAFF | TGTGCCAGCACTTTAGCAGGTACCGCGAACACTGAAGCTTTCTTT | TRBV6-1 | . | . | TRBJ1-1
CAWSQGGSTEAFF | TGTGCCTGGAGTCAGGGGGGGAGCACTGAAGCTTTCTTT | TRBV30 | few | TRBD1 | TRBJ1-1
CASRTTGTGNQPQHF | TGTGCCAGTAGGACGACCGGGACAGGGAATCAGCCCCAGCATTTT | TRBV19 | . | TRBD1 | TRBJ1-5
CASSPPGQGVGEQFF | TGTGCCAGCAGTCCACCGGGACAGGGGGTGGGTGAGCAGTTCTTC | TRBV27 | once | TRBD1 | TRBJ2-1
CSVTRTEETQYF | TGCAGCGTCACCAGGACAGAAGAGACCCAGTACTTC | TRBV29-1 | . | . | TRBJ2-5
CASSLGTGGSPLHF | TGTGCCAGCAGCTTAGGGACCGGAGGGTCACCCCTCCACTTT | TRBV11-2 | . | . | TRBJ1-6
CAWSGTSGKITGELFF | TGTGCCTGGAGTGGAACTAGCGGGAAAATCACCGGGGAGCTGTTTTTT | TRBV30 | . | TRBD2 | TRBJ2-2
CASSFEGGNTEAFF | TGTGCCAGCAGCTTTGAGGGCGGGAACACTGAAGCTTTCTTT | TRBV11-1 | . | . | TRBJ1-1
CASRLRDSNDEQYF | TGTGCCAGCAGGCTCCGGGACTCGAACGACGAGCAGTACTTC | TRBV2 | . | . | TRBJ2-7
CAISESSAAGYEQYF | TGTGCCATCAGTGAGTCCTCGGCGGCGGGCTACGAGCAGTACTTC | TRBV10-3 | . | . | TRBJ2-7
CASSLVPPFAGGPYEQYF | TGTGCCAGCAGCTTAGTCCCACCTTTCGCGGGAGGGCCCTACGAGCAGTACTTC | TRBV11-2 | . | TRBD2 | TRBJ2-7
CASSEALVGDGYTF | TGTGCCAGCAGTGAAGCGCTGGTAGGAGATGGCTACACCTTC | TRBV6-1 | . | . | TRBJ1-2
CASSLAGLSLYEQYF | TGTGCCAGCAGCTTGGCAGGGTTATCACTTTATGAGCAGTACTTC | TRBV11-3 | . | . | TRBJ2-7
CSVEARGEGEKLFF | TGCAGCGTTGAGGCCCGGGGAGAAGGGGAAAAACTGTTTTTT | TRBV29-1 | few | . | TRBJ1-4
CASSYSAEGGGYTF | TGTGCCAGCAGTTACTCTGCCGAAGGGGGCGGCTACACCTTC | TRBV6-6 | few | TRBD1 | TRBJ1-2
CASSPSGETQYF | TGTGCCAGCTCACCAAGCGGGGAGACCCAGTACTTC | TRBV18 | few | . | TRBJ2-5
CASTLTGLWSGELFF | TGTGCCAGCACCCTAACGGGACTCTGGTCCGGGGAGCTGTTTTTT | TRBV6-1 | . | . | TRBJ2-2
CASSIASGIKAEQYF | TGTGCCAGTAGTATCGCTAGCGGGATCAAGGCTGAGCAGTACTTC | TRBV19 | . | TRBD2 | TRBJ2-7
CASLRLAGQSDTQYF | TGTGCCAGCTTGCGACTAGCGGGGCAATCAGATACGCAGTATTTT | TRBV2 | once | TRBD2 | TRBJ2-3
CASSLSGTGISQPQHF | TGTGCCAGCTCACTATCTGGGACAGGGATCTCTCAGCCCCAGCATTTT | TRBV18 | . | TRBD1 | TRBJ1-5
CAISESTGTGEKLFF | TGTGCCATCAGTGAGTCGACAGGGACGGGTGAAAAACTGTTTTTT | TRBV10-3 | . | TRBD1 | TRBJ1-4
CASSLRQAGEAFF | TGTGCCAGCAGTTTAAGGCAAGCTGGAGAAGCTTTCTTT | TRBV28 | . | . | TRBJ1-1
CASRAGEFDIQYF | TGTGCCAGCAGGGCAGGGGAGTTCGACATTCAGTACTTC | TRBV27 | . | . | TRBJ2-4
CASSPPWTGQETQYF | TGTGCCAGCTCACCACCCTGGACAGGACAAGAGACCCAGTACTTC | TRBV18 | . | TRBD1 | TRBJ2-5
CASSFQIGSSGNTIYF | TGTGCCAGCAGCTTTCAGATCGGGAGCTCTGGAAACACCATATATTTT | TRBV7-9 | . | . | TRBJ1-3
CASSSGGSWGSPLHF | TGTGCCAGCAGTTCTGGGGGCAGCTGGGGTTCACCCCTCCACTTT | TRBV27 | . | . | TRBJ1-6
CASSGLKTGEKTQYF | TGTGCCAGCAGTGGCTTGAAGACAGGGGAGAAGACCCAGTACTTC | TRBV27 | . | TRBD1 | TRBJ2-5
CASEGQGMNTEAFF | TGTGCCAGCGAGGGACAGGGAATGAACACTGAAGCTTTCTTT | TRBV2 | . | TRBD1 | TRBJ1-1
CASSLGRNQETQYF | TGTGCCAGCAGCTTGGGCAGAAATCAAGAGACCCAGTACTTC | TRBV7-9 | . | . | TRBJ2-5
CASSISAGPTNSPLHF | TGTGCCAGTAGTATCTCGGCCGGCCCTACTAATTCACCCCTCCACTTT | TRBV19 | once | . | TRBJ1-6
CASSMGQPERETQYF | TGCGCCAGCAGCATGGGACAGCCCGAGAGAGAGACCCAGTACTTC | TRBV5-1 | . | TRBD1 | TRBJ2-5
CASRENNNEQFF | TGTGCCAGCAGGGAGAATAACAATGAGCAGTTCTTC | TRBV2 | . | . | TRBJ2-1
CASSDRAGGHYGYTF | TGTGCCAGCAGCGATAGGGCCGGGGGGCACTATGGCTACACCTTC | TRBV5-4 | . | . | TRBJ1-2
CASASGSHNEQFF | TGTGCCAGCGCATCCGGGAGCCACAATGAGCAGTTCTTC | TRBV18 | . | . | TRBJ2-1
CASSPGGYYGYTF | TGTGCCAGCAGCCCAGGGGGGTACTATGGCTACACCTTC | TRBV7-2 | . | TRBD1 | TRBJ1-2
CATSRWDGNTIYF | TGTGCCACCAGCAGATGGGATGGAAACACCATATATTTT | TRBV15 | . | . | TRBJ1-3
CASSELFEAFF | TGTGCCAGCAGTGAACTGTTTGAAGCTTTCTTT | TRBV6-1 | . | . | TRBJ1-1
CASTLQSRGEDGYTF | TGTGCCAGCACTCTGCAGTCCAGGGGTGAGGATGGCTACACCTTC | TRBV6-1 | few | . | TRBJ1-2
CASTTLETQYF | TGTGCCAGTACTACTTTGGAGACCCAGTACTTC | TRBV2 | . | . | TRBJ2-5
CASRGQGSGDYEQYF | TGTGCCAGCAGGGGACAGGGATCCGGGGACTACGAGCAGTACTTC | TRBV6-4 | . | TRBD1 | TRBJ2-7
CASSEDREKMREETQYF | TGTGCCAGCAGTGAGGACAGGGAGAAGATGAGGGAAGAGACCCAGTACTTC | TRBV2 | . | TRBD1 | TRBJ2-5
CASSPRESEKLFF | TGTGCCAGCAGCCCTCGAGAGAGTGAAAAACTGTTTTTT | TRBV7-9 | once | . | TRBJ1-4
CASSLASSGITDTQYF | TGCGCCAGCAGCTTGGCCTCTAGCGGGATCACAGATACGCAGTATTTT | TRBV5-1 | . | TRBD2 | TRBJ2-3
CASSEPPQPQHF | TGTGCCAGCTCAGAACCTCCTCAGCCCCAGCATTTT | TRBV2 | few | . | TRBJ1-5
CSARRGYEQYF | TGCAGTGCTAGGCGAGGTTACGAGCAGTACTTC | TRBV20-1 | . | . | TRBJ2-7
CASSRTGTGHYEQYF | TGTGCCAGCAGTCGCACCGGGACAGGCCACTACGAGCAGTACTTC | TRBV6-6 | . | TRBD1 | TRBJ2-7
CASSLESSYEQYF | TGTGCCAGCTCACTCGAAAGCTCCTACGAGCAGTACTTC | TRBV18 | . | . | TRBJ2-7
CASSPTGRALTDTQYF | TGTGCCAGCAGCCCGACCGGCAGGGCCCTCACAGATACGCAGTATTTT | TRBV7-9 | . | . | TRBJ2-3